This TCR beta chain was sequenced in a study of blood T cell repertoires in COVID-19. Here immunoSEQ multiplex PCR was the method, and the copy in TCRdb shows in-frame clones only, minus some. The table records over 100,000 clones, about 83% of them present only once. There are 18 residues in the CDR3. The J segment lost 3 bases and the V segment lost 1 base, leaving 8 bases of the junction unmatched. Germline V lookup: CDR1 SGHTA, CDR2 FQGNSA. The origin of this receptor is a woman in her thirties who had recovered from COVID-19. This chain links TRBV7-2 with TRBJ2-6, with 8 bases fitting TRBD1. Sequenced input: PBMCs or T cells enriched from blood (not recorded which). DNA of the CDR3: TGTGCCAGCAGCTTAGTCTGGACAGGGCTTGTTGGGGCCAACGTCCTGACTTTC. Protein: CASSLVWTGLVGANVLTF.